This entry lists 26 T cell receptor beta chains sequenced from one sample in a study of T cells in women clearing cervical HPV infection. Sequenced by immunoSEQ multiplex PCR; TCRdb stores in-frame clones only, minus some. The ten top clones account for approximately 5%, within a sample of about 22,000 clones. The sequencing input was blood buffy coat. These receptors were collected from a woman aged 18 to 75 with a cervical HPV16 infection that either progressed to CIN3+ or cleared (not recorded which).

Concerning this clone: The read ends 3 residues before the CDR3 terminus; that terminus is restored from the germline J gene. This chain connects TRBV5-1 to TRBJ1-2; unclear D gene. The CDR3 runs 14 residues. The germline CDR1 and CDR2 sequences are SGHRS and YFSETQ. The V gene lost 5 bases and the J gene lost 2 bases, with 13 bases spanning the gap. CDR3 in amino acids: CASRVPGVNYGYTF. The DNA read from the CDR3 is TGCGCCAGCAGGGTTCCAGGTGTCAACTATGGC. Variable domain in full (rest from reference TRBV5-1 and TRBJ1-2): KAGVTQTPRYLIKTRGQQVTLSCSPISGHRSVSWYQQTPGQGLQFLFEYFSETQRNKGNFPGRFSGRQFSNSRSEMNVSTLELGDSALYLCASRVPGVNYGYTFGSGTRLTVV.

Comments on this clone: The read falls 3 residues short of the CDR3 end, and the missing part is taken from the germline J gene. The chain couples TRBV20-1 to TRBJ2-3, with 13 nucleotides matching TRBD2. The length of the CDR3 is 15 residues. Germline loops: CDR1 DFQATT, CDR2 SNEGSKA (reference sequence). J was trimmed by 3 bases and V by 3 bases; bases with no gene match: 3. The CDR3 region is CSARRTSGGTDTQYF. The CDR3 DNA, read in part, is TGCAGTGCTAGGAGGACTAGCGGGGGTACAGATACG.

Concerning this clone itself: Sequencing ends 3 residues short of the CDR3 end; the germline J gene provides the rest. Other DNA sequences within the sample encode an identical CDR3. This sequence joins TRBV30 and TRBJ1-1, with 7 nucleotides matching TRBD1. The J segment lost 4 bases and the V segment lost 0 bases, leaving 8 bases of the junction unmatched. The V gene's germline CDR1 is GTSNPN and CDR2 SVGIG (reference sequence). This CDR3 region has 15 residues. This CDR3 is CAWSVPGQLGTEAFF. CDR3 DNA (partial): TGTGCCTGGAGTGTCCCGGGACAGTTGGGCACTGAA.

Details on this clone: The read halts 3 residues ahead of the CDR3 end, with the missing end drawn from the germline J gene. This chain links TRBV6-1 with TRBJ2-3; 7 bases are shared with TRBD1. After removal of 1 base from V and 1 base from J, the junction contained 2 bases not matched to a gene. Germline V gene lookup returns CDR1 MNHNS and CDR2 SASEGT. The CDR3 is made up of 15 amino acids. The CDR3 here is CASSEVRGRTDTQYF. CDR3 bases read: TGTGCCAGCAGTGAAGTTAGGGGGCGCACAGATACG.

About this clone itself: The CDR3 is cut off 3 residues early in the read; its end comes from the germline J gene. This rearrangement joins TRBV29-1 to TRBJ1-1; no definite D call. The V end lost 6 bases, the J end lost 5 bases, and 19 bases lay between the germline ends. Germline V lookup: CDR1 SQVTM, CDR2 ANQGSEA. The CDR3 length is 14 residues. The CDR3 reads CSVCGSGGRTEAFF. Incomplete CDR3 DNA: TGCAGCGTATGTGGGTCAGGCGGGAGAACTGAA.

Comment on this clone: The sequence runs out 3 residues before the end of the CDR3; the remainder is reconstructed from the germline J gene. This rearrangement joins TRBV7-2 to TRBJ2-1, with D uncertain. Germline V gene data show CDR1 as SGHTA and CDR2 as FQGNSA. Trimming removed 2 bases from V and 0 bases from J, with 8 bases in between. CDR3 length: 15 residues. The sequenced CDR3 bases are TGTGCCAGCAGCTTAAGGCGGAGCTCCTACAATGAG. Amino acid sequence: CASSLRRSSYNE. The entire CDR3 sequence reads CASSLRRSSYNEQFF.

This CDR3 is CASKGPYGGETYEQYF. CDR3 DNA (partial): TGTGCCAGTAAGGGTCCGTACGGGGGTGAAACCTACGAG. This chain connects TRBV2 to TRBJ2-7; maybe TRBD2 (6 bases). The CDR3 is cut off 3 residues early in the read; its end comes from the germline J gene. V shed 9 bases and J shed 2 bases, with 23 bases lying between them. Germline V gives CDR1 SNHLY, CDR2 FYNNEI. CDR3 length: 16 amino acids.

Details on this clone: The observed sequence ends 3 residues before the CDR3 terminus, with the missing tail filled in from the germline J gene. The rearrangement joins TRBV16 to TRBJ2-1; 13 nucleotides align to TRBD2. The V gene's germline CDR1 is KGHSY and CDR2 FQNENV. V gave up 4 bases and J gave up 9 bases; unmatched junction bases: 12. There are 17 residues in the CDR3. This chain's CDR3 is CASSPQNPGLAGLEQFF. The sequenced CDR3 bases are TGTGCCAGCAGCCCCCAAAACCCGGGACTAGCGGGACTTGAG.

A note on this clone: The read finishes 3 residues shy of the CDR3 end, and the germline J gene is used to complete it. The chain joins TRBV20-1 to TRBJ2-1; perhaps TRBD2 as D (6 bases). The CDR3 contains 15 residues. The germline CDR1 and CDR2 sequences are DFQATT and SNEGSKA (reference sequence). The germline V and J ends were trimmed by 1 base and 3 bases, with 13 bases remaining between them. The chain's CDR3 is CSARVTGLRYNEQFF. Incomplete CDR3 DNA: TGCAGTGCTAGAGTTACGGGACTCCGCTACAATGAG.

A note on this clone: The CDR3 end falls 3 residues outside the read, so it is completed with the germline J gene. The genes are TRBV7-6 and TRBJ2-3; 8 bases agree with TRBD1. V lost 2 bases to trimming and J lost 5 bases; unmatched junction nucleotides: 3. The CDR3 covers 14 residues. Germline assignment: CDR1 SGHVS and CDR2 FNYEAQ. CDR3 DNA (partial): TGTGCCAGCAGCTTAACCGGGACAGGAGATACG. Its translation is CASSLTGTGDT. The CDR3, in full, reads CASSLTGTGDTQYF. Supplemented by reference TRBV7-6 and TRBJ2-3, the full variable domain reads GAGVSQSPRYKVTKRGQDVALRCDPISGHVSLYWYRQALGQGPEFLTYFNYEAQQDKSGLPNDRFSAERPEGSISTLTIQRTEQRDSAMYRCASSLTGTGDTQYFGPGTRLTVL.

As for this clone: The missing CDR3 end, 3 residues past where the read stops, is filled in from the germline J gene. The chain carries TRBV19 and TRBJ1-2, with 7 bases that match TRBD1. Losses at the gene ends were 4 bases for V and 4 bases for J; bases not matched to a gene: 9. Germline CDR1 reads LNHDA; CDR2 reads SQIVND (reference sequence). The CDR3 runs 15 residues. The CDR3 region is CASSTSGGSSYGYTF. The covered CDR3 bases are TGTGCCAGTAGTACATCAGGGGGAAGTTCCTATGGC. Full variable domain (rest looked up from reference TRBV19 and TRBJ1-2): DGGITQSPKYLFRKEGQNVTLSCEQNLNHDAMYWYRQDPGQGLRLIYYSQIVNDFQKGDIAEGYSVSREKKESFPLTVTSAQKNPTAFYLCASSTSGGSSYGYTFGSGTRLTVV.

As to this clone: The read ends 3 residues shy of where the CDR3 ends; the end is completed using the germline J gene. The chain is built from TRBV30 and TRBJ2-3; 11 bases are a match to TRBD1. The CDR3 runs to 14 residues. Trimming cost V 4 bases and J 8 bases; bases outside gene matches: 8. CDR1 is GTSNPN, CDR2 SVGIG, per germline (reference sequence). The CDR3 loop is CAWTPDRGRGTQYF. The sequenced part of the CDR3 DNA is TGTGCCTGGACCCCGGACAGGGGGCGAGGTACG.

A word on this clone: The read stops 3 residues short of the end of the CDR3; the missing end is completed from the germline J gene. V usage is TRBV5-1 and J usage is TRBJ2-7, with 8 bases aligning to TRBD2. The V gene end was trimmed by 4 bases and the J gene end by 5 bases; junction bases not matched to a gene: 11. CDR3 length: 15 amino acids. CDR1 is SGHRS, CDR2 YFSETQ, per germline. CDR3 DNA (partial): TGCGCCAGCAGCGATTTTAGCGGGAAACTGGACGAG. Amino acids: CASSDFSGKLDE. The full CDR3 protein is CASSDFSGKLDEQYF.

This clone counts as medium-sized by frequency. The missing CDR3 end, 3 residues past where the read stops, is filled in from the germline J gene. The chain uses TRBV18 and TRBJ2-3; 7 nucleotides agree with TRBD1. V shed 1 base and J 5 bases; nucleotides not matched to a gene: 9. Germline-derived CDR1 and CDR2 are KGHSH and LQKENI. This CDR3 is 16 amino acids long. CDR3: CASSPLNRSGGDTQYF. CDR3 bases read: TGTGCCAGCTCACCACTAAATAGGTCAGGGGGAGATACG.

Concerning this clone: Read sequence stops 3 residues before the CDR3 end, and the germline J gene provides the missing end. This sequence joins TRBV19 and TRBJ1-2, with 11 nucleotides matching TRBD1. CDR3 size: 17 residues. In germline, CDR1 is LNHDA, CDR2 SQIVND (reference sequence). Trimming at V came to 4 bases and at J to 1 base, leaving 8 bases not matched to a gene. Incomplete CDR3 DNA: TGTGCCAGTAGTAATTGGGACAGGGGGGATAGTAACTATGGC. Amino acids: CASSNWDRGDSNYG. The full-length CDR3 reads as CASSNWDRGDSNYGYTF.

Worth noting for this clone: The read finishes 3 residues shy of the CDR3 end, and the germline J gene is used to complete it. This sequence joins TRBV5-1 and TRBJ1-5; D not certain. CDR1 and CDR2 (germline): SGHRS, YFSETQ. V gave up 1 base and J gave up 1 base, with 9 bases separating them. The CDR3 loop spans 15 amino acids. CDR3 sequence: CASSLNGESNQPQHF. Partial CDR3 DNA: TGCGCCAGCAGCTTGAACGGGGAAAGCAATCAGCCC.

This clone ranks as medium-sized in terms of frequency. The read terminates 3 residues before the CDR3 end, so the remaining end is supplied by the germline J gene. This chain links TRBV29-1 with TRBJ1-2; D is undetermined. This CDR3 is built from 16 residues. V lost 5 bases to trimming and J lost 0 bases, with 19 bases between them. CDR1 and CDR2 (germline): SQVTM, ANQGSEA. The CDR3 bases that were read are TGCAGCGTTACGGAGCGGAACGCTTCCCCTAACTATGGC. It translates to CSVTERNASPNYG. The entire CDR3 protein is CSVTERNASPNYGYTF.

On this clone itself: From the germline J gene comes the end of the CDR3, since the read stops 3 residues before it. The V gene is TRBV20-1, the J gene TRBJ2-2, with TRBD1 identical over 7 bases. This CDR3 comprises 12 residues. Germline V lookup: CDR1 DFQATT, CDR2 SNEGSKA (reference sequence). The sequenced CDR3 bases are TGCAGTGCAGCTACAGGGGCGGAAAAG. Translated, it gives CSAATGAEK. The whole CDR3 sequence reads CSAATGAEKLFF.

Concerning this clone itself: The read is 3 residues too short to cover the CDR3 end, so that end is filled in from the germline J gene. V usage is TRBV2 and J usage is TRBJ2-1, with D unclear. Trimming stripped 5 bases from V and 4 bases from J, with 9 bases between. The germline V gene has CDR1 SNHLY and CDR2 FYNNEI. CDR3 length equals 13 residues. CDR3 bases read: TGTGCCAGCAGTAAAGACAATTACAATGAG. Encoded protein: CASSKDNYNE. The whole CDR3 sequence is CASSKDNYNEQFF.

Details on this clone: The sequenced fragment ends 3 residues before the CDR3 boundary, so the rest is inferred from the germline J gene. The V gene is TRBV7-9, the J gene TRBJ2-4, with a tentative D call TRBD2 (5 bases). The germline CDR1 and CDR2 sequences are SEHNR and FQNEAQ (reference sequence). This CDR3 is built from 14 residues. Incomplete CDR3 DNA: TGTGCCAGCAGCTTAGATCCGGGGAATTATGGT. It encodes CASSLDPGNYG. In full, the CDR3 is CASSLDPGNYGQYF.

With regard to this clone: The read comes to an end 3 residues before the CDR3 does, leaving the germline J gene to fill in the end. The chain employs TRBV30 and TRBJ2-2; D is ambiguous. CDR1 GTSNPN and CDR2 SVGIG come from the germline V gene (reference sequence). There are 14 residues in the CDR3. V lost 0 bases to trimming and J lost 4 bases, with 9 bases between them. CDR3 in amino acids: CAWSVIRGTGELFF. CDR3 DNA, as far as it was read: TGTGCCTGGAGTGTCATTCGAGGCACCGGGGAG.

On this clone itself: The CDR3 goes on 3 residues after the read ends, and that part is filled in from the germline J gene. This specimen includes other DNA sequences encoding the same CDR3. The genes are TRBV18 and TRBJ2-1; 8 bases align to TRBD2. The trim removed 0 bases at V and 4 bases at J, leaving 5 bases unmatched. Germline CDR1 reads KGHSH; CDR2 reads LQKENI. The CDR3 extends over 16 amino acids. Partial CDR3 DNA: TGTGCCAGCTCACCACCGGGCAGCGGGGGATACAATGAG. Translated: CASSPPGSGGYNE. The full CDR3 is CASSPPGSGGYNEQFF. The variable domain in full, completed from reference TRBV18 and TRBJ2-1, reads NAGVMQNPRHLVRRRGQEARLRCSPMKGHSHVYWYRQLPEEGLKFMVYLQKENIIDESGMPKERFSAEFPKEGPSILRIQQVVRGDSAAYFCASSPPGSGGYNEQFFGPGTRLTVL.

Turning to this clone: Read data end 3 residues before the CDR3 end; the end is taken from the germline J gene. The V call is TRBV20-1, the J call TRBJ2-3; D is ambiguous. The CDR3 contains 13 residues. Germline V CDR1 and CDR2: DFQATT, SNEGSKA (reference sequence). The ends were cut back, 1 base at V and 3 bases at J, with 8 bases in the middle. The CDR3 bases that were read are TGCAGTGCTAGAGTTCGCGGAACAGATACG. Translation: CSARVRGTDT. The CDR3, in full, reads CSARVRGTDTQYF.

As to this clone: The sequenced fragment ends 3 residues before the CDR3 boundary, so the rest is inferred from the germline J gene. The V gene is TRBV5-1, the J gene TRBJ2-3, with TRBD1 as a possible D gene (5 bases). The germline gives CDR1 SGHRS, CDR2 YFSETQ. Deletions cut 0 bases from V and 4 bases from J, with 15 bases between. The CDR3 runs to 16 residues. Partial CDR3 DNA: TGCGCCAGCAGCTTGGATGCAGGGAACGTGGCAGATACG. It specifies CASSLDAGNVADT. The CDR3 in its entirety is CASSLDAGNVADTQYF. The full variable domain, its missing parts supplied by reference TRBV5-1 and TRBJ2-3, is KAGVTQTPRYLIKTRGQQVTLSCSPISGHRSVSWYQQTPGQGLQFLFEYFSETQRNKGNFPGRFSGRQFSNSRSEMNVSTLELGDSALYLCASSLDAGNVADTQYFGPGTRLTVL.

Note on this clone: The read halts 3 residues ahead of the CDR3 end, with the missing end drawn from the germline J gene. This chain connects TRBV6-1 to TRBJ2-4, with D possibly being TRBD2 (6 bases). Germline-derived CDR1 and CDR2 are MNHNS and SASEGT. The CDR3 sequence is 16 residues long. The V gene lost 4 bases and the J gene lost 3 bases, with 16 bases spanning the gap. The CDR3: CASSAEGLRGKNIQYF. CDR3 bases read: TGTGCCAGCAGTGCTGAGGGGTTGCGGGGCAAAAACATT.

Regarding this clone: The read gets to within 3 residues of the CDR3 end, and the germline J gene fills in the rest. V gene TRBV7-2 combines with J gene TRBJ1-3, with 9 bases identical to TRBD1. Trimming at V came to 0 bases and at J to 2 bases, leaving 8 bases not matched to a gene. The V gene's germline CDR1 is SGHTA and CDR2 FQGNSA. This CDR3 region has 18 residues. Incomplete CDR3 DNA: TGTGCCAGCAGCTTAGCGCGGACAGGGGACGTCCCTGGAAACACC. This encodes CASSLARTGDVPGNT. The CDR3 in full is CASSLARTGDVPGNTIYF. The complete variable domain, with remaining parts taken from reference TRBV7-2 and TRBJ1-3, reads GAGVSQSPSNKVTEKGKDVELRCDPISGHTALYWYRQSLGQGLEFLIYFQGNSAPDKSGLPSDRFSAERTGGSVSTLTIQRTQQEDSAVYLCASSLARTGDVPGNTIYFGEGSWLTVV.